This record looks at one T cell receptor (beta chain) sequence and its context. Generated by immunoSEQ multiplex PCR, the TCRdb table keeps only in-frame clones and is missing some. The table has 40,000 to 50,000 clones, about 80% seen once; the top ten hold about 1%. After removal of 4 bases from V and 6 bases from J, the junction contained 15 bases not matched to a gene. There are 16 residues in the CDR3. The germline V gene encodes CDR1 SGHRS and CDR2 YFSETQ. This sample stems from a study of preoperative IRX-2 immunotherapy in early breast cancer. The sample's treatment: preoperative locoregional IRX-2 cytokine immunotherapy. Preoperative locoregional IRX-2 cytokine immunotherapy was tested in the phase Ib source study.

The sequence was obtained from a human donor with breast cancer. This chain joins TRBV5-1 and TRBJ2-7, with 8 nucleotides matching TRBD2. This material consisted of tumor tissue, taken after IRX-2 immunotherapy. The CDR3 DNA is TGCGCCAGCAGCCACTCTACTAGCGGCCTAAATCGCGAGCAGTACTTC. Its translation: CASSHSTSGLNREQYF.